This T cell receptor beta chain appears in the sequencing data of a study of shared clonotypes between healthy human individuals. Overall study context: A couple of women and a few men aged 18 to 49 served as donors.

Generated by immunoSEQ multiplex PCR, the TCRdb table keeps only in-frame clones and is missing some. The sample lists over a million clones; about four fifths were seen once. This clone came up once. The V gene lost 10 bases and the J gene lost 1 base, with 10 bases spanning the gap. Germline lookup yields CDR1 MDHEN and CDR2 SYDVKM. The CDR3 has 12 residues. The clonotype originates from a man between 18 and 29 years old in good health. Some clones in this sample may be carry-over from other donors' samples. J is TRBJ1-1 and V is TRBV28; no definite D call. Sequencing was done on a sample of memory CD4+ T cells from PBMCs. Subset noted: CD45RA-negative fraction. CDR3 sequence reads: CATLVRNTEAFF. In nucleotides, the CDR3 is TGTGCCACTTTGGTTCGGAACACTGAAGCTTTCTTT.